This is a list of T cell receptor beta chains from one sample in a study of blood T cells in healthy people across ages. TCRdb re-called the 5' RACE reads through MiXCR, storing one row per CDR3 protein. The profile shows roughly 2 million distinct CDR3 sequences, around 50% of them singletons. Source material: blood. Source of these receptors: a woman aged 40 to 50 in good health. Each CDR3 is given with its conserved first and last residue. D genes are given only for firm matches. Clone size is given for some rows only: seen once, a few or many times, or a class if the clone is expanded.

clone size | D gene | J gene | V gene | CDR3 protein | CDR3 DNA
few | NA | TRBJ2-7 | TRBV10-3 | CAISDRAGPYEQYF | TGTGCCATCAGTGATAGAGCAGGGCCCTACGAGCAGTACTTC
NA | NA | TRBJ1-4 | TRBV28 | CATGIGAAEKLFF | TGTGCCACCGGGATCGGGGCGGCGGAAAAACTGTTTTTT
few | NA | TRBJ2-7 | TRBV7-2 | CASSLSTNLALIPYEQYF | TGTGCCAGCAGCTTATCTACCAACCTAGCCCTCATCCCCTACGAGCAGTACTTC
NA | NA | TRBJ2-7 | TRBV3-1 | CASSRVDNEQYF | TGTGCCAGCAGCCGGGTAGACAATGAGCAGTACTTC
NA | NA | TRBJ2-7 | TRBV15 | CATSRARQGTYEQYF | TGTGCCACCAGCAGAGCTCGGCAGGGGACTTACGAGCAGTACTTC
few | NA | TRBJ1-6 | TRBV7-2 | CASSLALPSGSSYNSPLHF | TGTGCCAGCAGCTTAGCCCTACCTTCAGGGAGTTCCTATAATTCACCCCTCCACTTT
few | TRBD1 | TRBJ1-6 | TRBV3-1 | CASSQDPGGYSPLHF | TGTGCCAGCAGCCAAGATCCAGGGGGGTATTCACCCCTCCACTTT
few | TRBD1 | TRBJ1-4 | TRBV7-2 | CASSLHRGRGRNEKLFF | TGTGCCAGCAGCTTACACAGGGGAAGGGGCCGTAATGAAAAACTGTTTTTT
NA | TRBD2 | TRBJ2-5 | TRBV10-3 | CAISESAGLAGKETQYF | TGTGCCATCAGTGAGTCTGCGGGACTAGCGGGGAAAGAGACCCAGTACTTC
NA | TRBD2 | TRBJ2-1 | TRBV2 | CASSEVRLAGDNEQFF | TGTGCCAGCAGTGAGGTTCGACTAGCGGGAGACAATGAGCAGTTCTTC
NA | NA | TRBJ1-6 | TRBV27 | CASSPGSNNSPLHF | TGTGCCAGCAGTCCCGGCTCCAATAATTCACCCCTCCACTTT
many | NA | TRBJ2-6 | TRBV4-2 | CASSQGTRSGANVLTF | TGTGCCAGCAGCCAAGGGACTCGCTCTGGGGCCAACGTCCTGACTTTC
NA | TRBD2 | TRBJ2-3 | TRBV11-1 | CASSLGAGLDTQYF | TGTGCCAGCAGCTTAGGAGCGGGGTTAGATACGCAGTATTTT
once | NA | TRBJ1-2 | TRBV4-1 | CASSQARGGDGYTF | TGCGCCAGCAGCCAAGCCAGGGGTGGGGATGGCTACACCTTC
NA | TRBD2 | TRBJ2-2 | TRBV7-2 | CASSLALSGVDGELFF | TGTGCCAGCAGCTTAGCGCTGAGCGGGGTCGACGGGGAGCTGTTTTTT
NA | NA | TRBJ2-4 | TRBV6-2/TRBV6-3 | CASSSGYMERIVKNIQYF | TGTGCCAGCAGCTCGGGTTATATGGAGAGGATAGTCAAAAACATTCAGTACTTC
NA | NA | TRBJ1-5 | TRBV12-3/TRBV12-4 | CASGRDQPQHF | TGTGCCTCGGGGCGGGATCAGCCCCAGCATTTT
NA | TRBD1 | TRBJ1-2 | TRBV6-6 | CASRSGTGGGFEGYTF | TGTGCCAGCAGGAGCGGGACAGGGGGCGGGTTTGAGGGCTACACCTTC
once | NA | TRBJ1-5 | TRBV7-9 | CASSPPGISEQPQHF | TGTGCCAGCAGCCCCCCCGGGATTTCGGAACAGCCCCAGCATTTT
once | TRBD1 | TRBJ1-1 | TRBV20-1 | CSAGQGWDTEAFF | TGCAGTGCTGGACAGGGTTGGGACACTGAAGCTTTCTTT
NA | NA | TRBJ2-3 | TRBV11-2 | CASSLGGASSTAQYF | TGTGCCAGCAGCTTAGGAGGTGCTAGCTCGACGGCGCAGTATTTT
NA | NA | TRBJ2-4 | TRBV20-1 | CSATSGLAKNIQYF | TGCAGTGCTACCTCCGGACTAGCCAAAAACATTCAGTACTTC
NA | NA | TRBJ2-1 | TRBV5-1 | CASSFTTDSYNEQFF | TGCGCCAGCAGCTTTACCACGGACAGCTACAATGAGCAGTTCTTC
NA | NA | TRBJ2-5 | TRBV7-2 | CAGSFPGRKETQYF | TGTGCCGGCAGCTTTCCGGGACGAAAAGAGACCCAGTACTTC
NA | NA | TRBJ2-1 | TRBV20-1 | CSARDLGVSSYNEQFF | TGCAGTGCTAGAGATCTGGGAGTGAGCTCCTACAATGAGCAGTTCTTC
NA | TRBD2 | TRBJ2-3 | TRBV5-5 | CASSLPTSGGFGDTQYF | TGTGCCAGCAGCTTACCGACTAGCGGGGGCTTCGGGGATACGCAGTATTTT
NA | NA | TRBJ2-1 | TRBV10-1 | CASSESRLDRREQFF | TGCGCCAGCAGTGAGTCGCGACTCGACCGTAGGGAGCAGTTCTTC
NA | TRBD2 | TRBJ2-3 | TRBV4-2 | CASSQVGSGVNTQYF | TGTGCCAGCAGCCAAGTCGGTAGCGGGGTGAATACGCAGTATTTT
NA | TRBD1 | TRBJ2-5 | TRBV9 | CASSVEETGGVETQYF | TGTGCCAGCAGCGTAGAAGAAACAGGGGGCGTTGAGACCCAGTACTTC
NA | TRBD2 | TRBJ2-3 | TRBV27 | CASSVGLVRGDTQYF | TGTGCCAGCAGTGTTGGACTAGTAAGGGGAGATACGCAGTATTTT
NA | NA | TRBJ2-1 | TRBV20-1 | CSASPGGVRQFF | TGCAGTGCTAGCCCCGGGGGAGTGAGGCAGTTCTTC
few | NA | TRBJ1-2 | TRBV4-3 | CASSQEENYGYTF | TGCGCCAGCAGCCAAGAAGAAAACTATGGCTACACCTTC
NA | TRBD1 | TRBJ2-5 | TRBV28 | CASSFETGVGETQYF | TGTGCCAGCAGTTTTGAGACAGGGGTGGGGGAGACCCAGTACTTC
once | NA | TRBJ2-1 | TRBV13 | CASSLEALEQFF | TGTGCCAGCAGCTTAGAAGCTCTGGAGCAGTTCTTC
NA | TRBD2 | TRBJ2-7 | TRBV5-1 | CASSPGGVSSYEQYF | TGCGCCAGCAGCCCGGGGGGAGTGAGCTCCTACGAGCAGTACTTC
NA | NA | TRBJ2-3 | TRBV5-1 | CSSEATSSTDTQYF | TGCTCCAGCGAAGCGACCTCTAGCACAGATACGCAGTATTTT
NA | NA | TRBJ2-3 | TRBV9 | CASSVGVETDTQYF | TGTGCCAGCAGCGTAGGGGTAGAAACAGATACGCAGTATTTT
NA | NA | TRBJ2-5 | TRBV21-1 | CAGSQGIQGGTQETQYF | TGTGCCGGCAGCCAAGGGATACAGGGGGGGACACAAGAGACCCAGTACTTC
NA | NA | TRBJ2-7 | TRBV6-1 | CASHPGRLYEQYF | TGTGCCAGCCATCCTGGACGGCTTTACGAGCAGTACTTC
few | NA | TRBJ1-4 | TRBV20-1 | CSARDGREKLFF | TGCAGTGCTAGAGACGGGCGGGAAAAACTGTTTTTT
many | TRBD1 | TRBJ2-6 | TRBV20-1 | CSAQDRAGANVLTF | TGCAGTGCTCAAGACAGGGCTGGGGCCAACGTCCTGACTTTC
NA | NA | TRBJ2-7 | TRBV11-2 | CASRTLSHEQYF | TGTGCCAGCAGGACCCTGTCCCACGAGCAGTACTTC